Below, one TCR beta chain is given with its context. Its matching antigen is unknown. The sample has other DNA sequences that encode this CDR3 too. In germline, CDR1 is MDHEN, CDR2 SYDVKM. The CDR3 is made up of 16 amino acids. Trimming removed 4 bases from V and 0 bases from J, with 12 bases in between. The data derive from a study of cytomegalovirus exposure and HLA in healthy donors. It was with 60 Vbeta and 13 Jbeta primers that the PCR ran. Profiling relied on immunoSEQ multiplex PCR, and the TCRdb table lists in-frame clones only, not all of them. The table lists some 160,000 clones, 80% to 85% of them singletons. Whole-study results and caveats: Later genetic work tied a missense DCLRE1C variant to beta-chain V and J trimming.

This chain uses TRBV28 with TRBJ1-4; weak D call: TRBD1 (6 bases). The sequencing sample was made of PBMCs. The receptor was isolated from a woman aged 18-29 years in good health and CMV-seronegative. In DNA form, the CDR3 reads TGTGCCAGCAGTTCCGGGACACTTACAACTAATGAAAAACTGTTTTTT. It codes for CASSSGTLTTNEKLFF.